Presented here are 6 T cell receptor beta chains from one specimen sequenced in a study of control samples from healthy donors and cancer patients. Here immunoSEQ multiplex PCR was the method, and the copy in TCRdb shows in-frame clones only, minus some. In the table there are 60,000 to 85,000 clones, approximately 92% of which are singletons. Sequencing input: blood. Every receptor here comes from a woman aged 60-75 years in good health.

The chain couples TRBV18 to TRBJ2-7, with D maybe TRBD2 (5 bases). The CDR3 covers 12 residues. V lost 6 bases to trimming and J lost 6 bases, with 12 bases between them. Germline V CDR1 and CDR2: KGHSH, LQKENI. The CDR3 sequence: CASSRGEGEQYF. CDR3 bases: TGTGCCAGCTCCCGGGGAGAGGGCGAGCAGTACTTC.

J is TRBJ2-2 and V is TRBV24-1; maybe TRBD2 (5 bases). Germline values: CDR1 KGHDR, CDR2 SFDVKD. The CDR3 sequence is 17 residues long. Between the trimmed V and J ends, which lost 4 bases and 2 bases, there was a span of 16 bases. CDR3: CATSDPHTRGNTGELFF. The CDR3 DNA is TGTGCCACCAGTGACCCCCACACCCGGGGAAACACCGGGGAGCTGTTTTTT.

The chain recombines TRBV28 with TRBJ1-5; perhaps TRBD1 as D (5 bases). V was clipped by 5 bases and J by 0 bases, with 17 bases between them. Germline-derived CDR1 and CDR2 are MDHEN and SYDVKM. The CDR3 is 17 residues long. This chain's CDR3 is CASSGAHQGGSNQPQHF. The CDR3 coding sequence is TGTGCCAGCAGTGGGGCCCATCAGGGAGGTAGCAATCAGCCCCAGCATTTT.

V is TRBV4-2 and J is TRBJ2-3; 10 bases match TRBD2. The CDR3 has 19 residues. Germline lookup yields CDR1 LGHNA and CDR2 YNFKEQ. After removal of 1 base from V and 10 bases from J, the junction contained 20 bases not matched to a gene. The CDR3: CASSQGSGRDYESGRAQYF. The CDR3 DNA is TGTGCCAGCAGCCAAGGGTCCGGGAGGGACTACGAAAGCGGGAGGGCGCAGTATTTT.

This chain joins TRBV6-2 or TRBV6-3 and TRBJ1-1; D unresolved. The CDR3 is 13 amino acids. CDR1 MNHEY and CDR2 SVGEGT come from the germline V gene. V gave up 5 bases and J gave up 0 bases, with 7 bases separating them. CDR3 coding DNA: TGTGCCAGCAGTGGACCTATGAACACTGAAGCTTTCTTT. Translation: CASSGPMNTEAFF.

This chain links TRBV5-1 with TRBJ2-3; 9 bases are shared with TRBD2. Per germline, CDR1 SGHRS and CDR2 YFSETQ. V was pared by 6 bases and J by 2 bases, with 10 bases of the junction left unmatched. This CDR3 is 16 amino acids long. CDR3 bases: TGCGCCAGCACCCAATTAGCGGGAGTTCCCACAGATACGCAGTATTTT. This encodes CASTQLAGVPTDTQYF. Supplemented by reference TRBV5-1 and TRBJ2-3, the full variable domain reads KAGVTQTPRYLIKTRGQQVTLSCSPISGHRSVSWYQQTPGQGLQFLFEYFSETQRNKGNFPGRFSGRQFSNSRSEMNVSTLELGDSALYLCASTQLAGVPTDTQYFGPGTRLTVL.